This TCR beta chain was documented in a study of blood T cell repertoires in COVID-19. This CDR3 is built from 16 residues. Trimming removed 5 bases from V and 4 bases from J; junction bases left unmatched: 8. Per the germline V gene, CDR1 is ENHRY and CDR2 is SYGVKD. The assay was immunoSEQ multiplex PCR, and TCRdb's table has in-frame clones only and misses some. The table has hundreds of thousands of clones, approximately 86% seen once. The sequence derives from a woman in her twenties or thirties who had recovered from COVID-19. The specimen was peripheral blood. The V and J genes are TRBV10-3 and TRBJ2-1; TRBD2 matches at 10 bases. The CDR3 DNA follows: TGTGCCATCAGTTCCAAGACTAGCGGGCTGTACAATGAGCAGTTCTTC. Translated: CAISSKTSGLYNEQFF.